Below are 32 T cell receptor beta chains sequenced from a single sample in a study of tumor-infiltrating lymphocytes in primary liver carcinoma. Constant-region priming of approximately 0.55 ug total RNA yielded TCR beta cDNA. Construction of TCR beta libraries relied on three successive nested multiplex PCR rounds employing slightly modified ARM-PCR. The opening two PCR rounds, about 11 cycles each, paired TRBV1-TRBV30 forward primers with a C-beta reverse primer. TCRdb re-called the multiplex PCR reads through MiXCR, storing one row per CDR3 protein. The sample lists around 330,000 distinct CDR3 sequences; 50% to 70% were seen once. Both blood RNA, taken from unsorted whole blood, and germline DNA were extracted. Sequenced sample: peripheral blood. The receptors come from a man between 40 and 49 years old with primary liver carcinoma and hepatitis B virus infection.

Worth noting for this clonotype: The CDR3 does not close with the conserved phenylalanine or tryptophan, likely indicating a read error. V usage is TRBV12-3 or TRBV12-4 and J usage is TRBJ2-5; D not certain. The J call may be faulty, since TRBJ2-7 better matches the DNA end. The CDR3 is made up of 12 amino acids. CDR3 sequence: CTSSLTTYEQYL. The DNA of the CDR3 is TGTACCAGCAGTTTGACCACCTACGAGCAGTACCTC.

With respect to this clonotype: Since no conserved phenylalanine or tryptophan closes the CDR3, a read error is the likely cause. The chain carries TRBV6-1 and TRBJ2-5; D gene unclear. The V gene's germline CDR1 is MNHNS and CDR2 SASEGT. This CDR3 comprises 14 residues. V was trimmed by 6 bases and J by 2 bases, leaving 13 bases between them. CDR3 in amino acids: CASRARNRQETQYL. As DNA, the CDR3 is TGTGCCAGCAGAGCTAGGAACAGACAAGAGACCCAGTACTTG.

As to this clonotype: A much larger clone sits a single nucleotide away, making a read error possible. DNA of the CDR3: TGTACCAGCAGTTTCGGCGGGAGCACAGATACGCAGTATTTT. Translation: CTSSFGGSTDTQYF. This sequence joins TRBV12-3 or TRBV12-4 and TRBJ2-3; D might be TRBD2 (5 bases). The length of the CDR3 is 14 residues.

Points on this clonotype: This could be a read error, since a much larger clone is one nucleotide away. The chain has TRBV29-1 and TRBJ2-7; 10 bases are shared with TRBD2. This CDR3 spans 14 amino acids. The germline CDR1 and CDR2 sequences are SQVTM and ANQGSEA. The DNA of the CDR3 is TGCAGCGTTGAATCAGGAGCGGGGGGGTACGAGCGGTACTTC. Translated: CSVESGAGGYERYF.

This clonotype has a single count. This may stem from a read error, because a much larger clone lies one nucleotide away. The V gene is TRBV12-3 or TRBV12-4, the J gene TRBJ1-1, with no clear D. The V and J ends lost 6 bases and 9 bases respectively, with 14 bases between them. The CDR3 runs to 12 residues. This chain's CDR3 is CASSPDTTKAFF. In DNA form, the CDR3 reads TGTGCCAGCAGCCCCGACACAACCAAAGCTTTCTTT.

The chain carries TRBV28 and TRBJ2-2, with D perhaps matching TRBD1 (6 bases). CDR3 length equals 14 residues. V was trimmed by 4 bases and J by 5 bases, leaving 11 bases between them. Germline V lookup: CDR1 MDHEN, CDR2 SYDVKM. CDR3 residues: CASSWTEPTGELFF. CDR3 nucleotides: TGTGCCAGCAGTTGGACAGAGCCGACCGGGGAGCTGTTTTTT.

The table lists this clonotype with a count of one. Given a much more abundant clone one base away, this may be a read error. V gene TRBV6-5 combines with J gene TRBJ1-2; 9 bases map to TRBD1. This CDR3 contains 13 residues. Germline CDR1 reads MNHEY; CDR2 reads SVGAGI. The DNA of the CDR3 is TGTACCAGCAGTCGGGACAGGGAATATGGCTACACCTTC. Protein: CTSSRDREYGYTF.

Note on this clonotype: This may come from a read error, since a much larger clone is one base off. This is likely a read error, given that the CDR3 carries no conserved phenylalanine or tryptophan at its end. This chain uses TRBV10-3 with TRBJ2-7; D perhaps matches TRBD2 (5 bases). Trimming shortened V by 2 bases and J by 7 bases, and 12 bases separated the two germline ends. CDR3 length: 13 amino acids. Germline V gene lookup returns CDR1 ENHRY and CDR2 SYGVKD. CDR3 sequence reads: CAISEVPTGEQYL. CDR3 in DNA: TGTGCCATCAGTGAGGTCCCAACGGGGGAGCAGTACCTC.

This clonotype was picked up many times. This chain links TRBV5-4 with TRBJ2-3; 9 positions agree with TRBD2. CDR1 is SGHNT and CDR2 is YYREEE in the germline V gene (reference sequence). The CDR3 spans 15 residues. Unmatched junction bases numbered 4, after V lost 0 bases and J lost 5 bases. The CDR3: CASSLGTSVEDTQYF. CDR3 nucleotides: TGTGCCAGCAGCTTGGGGACTAGCGTCGAAGATACGCAGTATTTT.

This clonotype was counted once. The CDR3, as DNA: TGTGCCACCAGTGACGGGACCTACAATGAGCAGTTCTTC. Its protein is CATSDGTYNEQFF. The rearrangement links TRBV24-1 to TRBJ2-1, with D possibly TRBD2 on 5 matching bases. CDR3 length: 13 residues. The germline CDR1 and CDR2 sequences are KGHDR and SFDVKD. Between the trimmed V and J ends, which lost 4 bases and 2 bases, there was a span of 5 bases.

This clonotype was seen a few times. The chain links TRBV12-3 or TRBV12-4 to TRBJ2-7; TRBD2 is a possible D gene (6 bases). The CDR3 is 15 residues long. V was trimmed by 5 bases and J by 2 bases, leaving 16 bases between them. CDR3 residues: CASSPGGAAPYEQYF. Here the CDR3 DNA reads TGTGCCAGCAGTCCCGGGGGAGCGGCCCCCTACGAGCAGTACTTC.

This chain uses TRBV5-1 with TRBJ2-4; D possibly corresponds to TRBD1 (6 bases). Trimming removed 4 bases at V and 0 bases at J, with 14 bases between. CDR3 length equals 16 residues. Germline V CDR1 and CDR2: SGHRS, YFSETQ. This CDR3 is CASSDSRGLAKNIQYF. CDR3 DNA sequence: TGCGCCAGCAGCGATTCCAGGGGTCTAGCCAAAAACATTCAGTACTTC.

In the case of this clonotype: Germline is not matched at one junction end, which may reflect a read error. J is TRBJ2-7 and V is TRBV29-1; D could derive from TRBD1 or TRBD2 (5 bases each). CDR3 length: 14 residues. Germline V lookup: CDR1 SQVTM, CDR2 ANQGSEA. The CDR3 nucleotides read TGCAGCGTCCAACGGGACGGCAACTCCCACGAGCAGTACTTC. It translates to CSVQRDGNSHEQYF.

Points on this clonotype: The missing conserved phenylalanine or tryptophan at the end of this CDR3 makes a read error likely. The chain joins TRBV30 to TRBJ1-3; a weak D match, TRBD1 (5 bases). Trimming left V 4 bases short and J 2 bases short, with 12 bases between. Germline loops: CDR1 GTSNPN, CDR2 SVGIG (reference sequence). The CDR3 covers 14 residues. As DNA, the CDR3 is TGTGCCTGGACCCCGGGGGTCGCTGGAAACACCATATATTAT. Protein: CAWTPGVAGNTIYY.

To note about this clonotype: A read error may account for a junction end that differs from germline. The chain joins TRBV6-2 or TRBV6-3 to TRBJ2-2; TRBD2 is a possible D gene (5 bases). Germline CDR1 is MNHEY and CDR2 is SVGEGT. There are 18 residues in the CDR3. In nucleotides, the CDR3 is TGTGTCAGCAGTTACGAAACTCGTACTAGGGTCGGAGCCGGGGAGCCGTTTTTT. This encodes CVSSYETRTRVGAGEPFF.

Ten or more counts support this clonotype. This sequence joins TRBV4-1 and TRBJ1-1; D may be TRBD1 (6 bases). CDR3 size: 18 residues. The germline CDR1 and CDR2 sequences are MGHRA and YSYEKL. Between the trimmed V and J ends, which lost 0 bases and 4 bases, there was a span of 21 bases. This CDR3 is CASSQDGTWRGGATEAFF. The CDR3 DNA reads as TGCGCCAGCAGCCAAGATGGGACGTGGCGGGGGGGCGCCACTGAAGCTTTCTTT.

The chain joins TRBV10-3 to TRBJ1-1; unclear D gene. Germline V lookup: CDR1 ENHRY, CDR2 SYGVKD. The CDR3 length is 13 residues. V gave up 5 bases and J gave up 1 base, with 8 bases separating them. The CDR3 loop reads CAISFLRNTEAFF. The CDR3 DNA is TGTGCCATCAGTTTCTTGAGGAACACTGAAGCTTTCTTT.

This clonotype showed up just once. The CDR3 nucleotides read TGCAGCGTCAGGACTAGCAGGAGGTCTAGGGAGCAGTACTTC. This encodes CSVRTSRRSREQYF. V gene TRBV29-1 combines with J gene TRBJ2-7; 8 bases are shared with TRBD2. Germline V lookup: CDR1 SQVTM, CDR2 ANQGSEA. The J segment lost 7 bases and the V segment lost 6 bases, leaving 14 bases of the junction unmatched. The CDR3 extends over 14 amino acids.

Worth noting for this clonotype: One end of the junction varies from germline; a read error may be responsible. The chain has TRBV14 and TRBJ2-7; TRBD2 aligns across 8 bases. There are 18 residues in the CDR3. Germline CDR1 and CDR2: SGHDN and FVKESK. This CDR3 reads CVSSQEPLAVRLSYEQYF. The DNA of the CDR3 is TGTGTCAGCAGCCAAGAGCCACTAGCGGTGAGGCTCTCCTACGAGCAGTACTTC.

This clonotype was picked up many times. The chain recombines TRBV12-3 or TRBV12-4 with TRBJ2-5; TRBD2 might be the D (7 bases). The CDR3 contains 14 residues. Trimming took 2 bases from V and 5 from J, leaving 12 bases between them. The CDR3 DNA reads TGTGCCAGCAGTTTATCGGGGGGCAGGGAGACCCAGTACTTC. It yields the protein CASSLSGGRETQYF.

The chain employs TRBV5-1 and TRBJ2-3; 8 nucleotides agree with TRBD2. CDR1 is SGHRS, CDR2 YFSETQ, per germline. The CDR3 sequence is 15 residues long. Unmatched junction bases numbered 5, after V lost 4 bases and J lost 1 base. The CDR3: CASSQGLDGTDTQYF. The CDR3 DNA reads TGCGCCAGCAGCCAGGGACTAGATGGCACAGATACGCAGTATTTT.

The sample holds many counts of this clonotype. The J gene is TRBJ2-5, the V gene TRBV6-1; no clear D. This CDR3 contains 11 residues. Germline V lookup: CDR1 MNHNS, CDR2 SASEGT. Trimming cost V 5 bases and J 7 bases, with 8 bases left between them. In DNA form, the CDR3 reads TGTGCCAGCAGTCCCCCAGGGACCCAGTACTTC. Translating it yields CASSPPGTQYF.

This clonotype has a handful of counts. A much larger clone differs from this one at a single base, so this may be a read error. This chain connects TRBV6-5 to TRBJ2-5; D perhaps matches TRBD2 (6 bases). Trimming pared 8 bases from V and 5 bases from J, leaving 6 bases between. In germline, CDR1 is MNHEY, CDR2 SVGAGI. The CDR3 is 10 residues long. As DNA, the CDR3 is TGTGCCAGCGCGGGGGAGACCCAGTACTTC. As protein: CASAGETQYF.

A remark on this clonotype: A much larger clone sits a single nucleotide away, making a read error possible. The V and J genes are TRBV5-1 and TRBJ2-7, with 10 bases lining up with TRBD1. Germline V CDR1 and CDR2: SGHRS, YFSETQ. CDR3 length: 14 amino acids. J gave up 5 bases and V 6 bases, and 8 bases lay outside the gene matches. The CDR3 sequence is CASNQGQGHDEQYF. In nucleotides, the CDR3 is TGCGCCAGCAACCAGGGACAGGGGCATGACGAGCAGTACTTC.

Details on this clonotype: The conserved phenylalanine or tryptophan is not found at the CDR3 terminus, so this likely reflects a read error. The chain links TRBV7-8 to TRBJ2-1, with 7 bases that match TRBD2. The CDR3 length is 16 residues. CDR1 and CDR2 (germline): SGHVS, FQNEAQ. The V segment lost 4 bases and the J segment 6 bases; nucleotides outside the gene matches: 12. CDR3 loop: CASSWGGLRRSNEQFL. CDR3 nucleotides: TGTGCCAGCAGCTGGGGGGGTCTGCGAAGATCCAATGAGCAGTTCTTA.

Turning to this clonotype: A much larger clone sits a single nucleotide away, making a read error possible. V usage is TRBV4-1 and J usage is TRBJ2-3, with TRBD2 identical over 9 bases. The CDR3 extends over 16 amino acids. Germline lookup yields CDR1 MGHRA and CDR2 YSYEKL. J was trimmed by 4 bases and V by 0 bases; bases with no gene match: 5. CDR3 bases: TGCGCCAGCAGCCAAGAGCATCTAGCGGGGCCAGATACGCAGTATTTT. Residues: CASSQEHLAGPDTQYF.

There are many counts of this clonotype. The genes are TRBV6-6 and TRBJ2-5; D is possibly TRBD2 (6 bases). Germline CDR1 and CDR2: MNHNY and SVGAGI (reference sequence). The V end was cut by 7 bases, the J end by 4 bases, with 19 bases between. The CDR3 is 15 amino acids. In nucleotides, the CDR3 is TGTGCCAGCACCCACGGAGGGCAGGGCAGAGAGACCCAGTACTTC. As protein: CASTHGGQGRETQYF.

V is TRBV28 and J is TRBJ1-1, with TRBD1 identical over 7 bases. This CDR3 is 15 amino acids long. The germline gives CDR1 MDHEN, CDR2 SYDVKM. V dropped 5 bases and J dropped 5; count of bases not matched to a gene: 11. CDR3 coding DNA: TGTGCCAGCAGTGCCCGTAGGGGGCAGTTTACTGAAGCTTTCTTT. Protein sequence: CASSARRGQFTEAFF.

This chain uses TRBV28 with TRBJ2-4; weak D call: TRBD2 (5 bases). This CDR3 region has 15 residues. Deletions cut 10 bases from V and 0 bases from J, with 16 bases between. Per germline, CDR1 MDHEN and CDR2 SYDVKM. The CDR3 bases are TGTGCCACCACCGAACCCCGGGGAGCCAAAAACATTCAGTACTTC. As protein: CATTEPRGAKNIQYF.

The table lists this clonotype with many counts. The genes are TRBV6-6 and TRBJ2-2, with 10 bases fitting TRBD2. Germline CDR1 reads MNHNY; CDR2 reads SVGAGI (reference sequence). Trimming cost V 5 bases and J 3 bases; bases outside gene matches: 9. CDR3 length equals 17 residues. CDR3 DNA sequence: TGTGCCAGCAGTGGAGAACTAGCGGGAAGATACACCGGGGAGCTGTTTTTT. This gives the protein CASSGELAGRYTGELFF.

In the case of this clonotype: The junction departs from germline at one end; a sequencing error may be responsible. The genes are TRBV6-2 or TRBV6-3 and TRBJ2-7; 7 nucleotides agree with TRBD2. CDR3 length: 16 residues. Germline V gene sequence: CDR1 MNHEY, CDR2 SVGEGT. CDR3 nucleotides: TGTGCCAGCAGTCCGCGACTAGCAGGAGTTCCCTACGAGCAGTGCTTC. It translates to CASSPRLAGVPYEQCF.

This clonotype was picked up a small number of times. The chain joins TRBV5-1 to TRBJ2-7, with TRBD2 identical over 7 bases. V lost 6 bases, J lost 6 bases, and 18 bases stayed unmatched. CDR1 is SGHRS and CDR2 is YFSETQ in the germline V gene. This CDR3 is 16 amino acids long. The CDR3, as DNA: TGCGCCAGCAAGCAGAGACCGGGACTAACGTCTCGCGAGCAGTACTTC. It yields the protein CASKQRPGLTSREQYF.